The next 30 T cell receptor beta chains were all read from a single sample in a study of blood T cell repertoires in COVID-19 (dated by TCRdb to between 2020 and 2021). The protocol used for the library was the immunoSEQ multiplex PCR assay. Imported from immuneACCESS, the table was reduced by TCRdb to in-frame sequences with V and J called. These copies leave out some clones; in studies compared against another copy, an unresolved V gene accounts for under half, and the cause of the remainder is not known. Recorded for this sample are over 95,000 clones; approximately 88% of them occurred a single time. Jointly, the top ten make up 17% of the sample. The sequencing sample was made of peripheral blood. Source of these receptors: a woman aged 55 to 70 with acute or convalescent COVID-19.

This clone was detected a few times. The gene calls are TRBV19 and TRBJ1-5, with a weak D call TRBD1 (5 bases). V was pared by 6 bases and J by 2 bases, with 14 bases between. The CDR3 is made up of 15 amino acids. CDR1 and CDR2 (germline): LNHDA, SQIVND (reference sequence). Here the CDR3 DNA reads TGTGCCAGTAGGGGTTCACGACAGCGCAATCAGCCCCAGCATTTT. This translates into CASRGSRQRNQPQHF.

The CDR3 DNA reads TGTGCCAGCAGTCGAATTATAGCGGGGTTGGGCAATGAGCAGTTCTTC. Translating it yields CASSRIIAGLGNEQFF. The chain recombines TRBV6-6 with TRBJ2-1, with 8 positions matching TRBD2. The junction had 12 bases not matched to a gene; V was cut back by 5 bases and J by 6 bases. Germline V gene data show CDR1 as MNHNY and CDR2 as SVGAGI (reference sequence). The length of the CDR3 is 16 residues.

The chain is built from TRBV20-1 and TRBJ1-2, with D maybe TRBD1 (6 bases). V gave up 4 bases and J gave up 7 bases, with 19 bases separating them. The germline CDR1 and CDR2 sequences are DFQATT and SNEGSKA (reference sequence). CDR3 length: 14 residues. CDR3 sequence: CSATEQGARGGYTF. CDR3 sequence (DNA): TGCAGTGCTACTGAACAGGGTGCGAGGGGTGGCTACACCTTC.

The rearrangement joins TRBV5-8 to TRBJ1-1; D may be TRBD1 (6 bases). In germline, CDR1 is SGHTS, CDR2 YDEGEE. Trimming cost V 4 bases and J 4 bases, with 11 bases left between them. The CDR3 sequence is 13 residues long. This chain's CDR3 is CASSLDRPTEAFF. CDR3 coding DNA: TGTGCCAGCAGCCTAGACAGGCCCACTGAAGCTTTCTTT.

The V and J genes are TRBV11-3 and TRBJ2-3; D gene ambiguous. Between the trimmed V and J ends, which lost 5 bases and 0 bases, there was a span of 6 bases. Germline CDR1 and CDR2: SGHNT and YENEEA. The CDR3 covers 13 residues. The CDR3 bases are TGTGCCAGCAGCGAGGTCAGCACAGATACGCAGTATTTT. Translating it yields CASSEVSTDTQYF.

V gene TRBV4-2 combines with J gene TRBJ1-4, with D uncertain. V lost 0 bases and J 7 bases, leaving 12 bases between the germline ends. Germline-derived CDR1 and CDR2 are LGHNA and YNFKEQ. The CDR3 loop spans 15 amino acids. Here the CDR3 DNA reads TGTGCCAGCAGCCAAGATCTTAAACAAAGTGAAAAACTGTTTTTT. Its translation is CASSQDLKQSEKLFF.

The chain carries TRBV30 and TRBJ2-7; tentatively, D is TRBD2 (5 bases). Trimming shortened V by 2 bases and J by 3 bases, and 8 bases separated the two germline ends. CDR1 is GTSNPN and CDR2 is SVGIG in the germline V gene (reference sequence). This CDR3 contains 12 residues. CDR3 bases: TGTGCCTGGAGTTGGAGCGGCTACGAGCAGTACTTC. Residues: CAWSWSGYEQYF.

V and J are TRBV2 and TRBJ1-4, with 9 positions matching TRBD1. Germline CDR1 SNHLY, CDR2 FYNNEI. V lost 7 bases to trimming and J lost 6 bases; unmatched junction nucleotides: 3. The CDR3 spans 13 residues. The CDR3 coding sequence is TGTGCCAGCACCGGGACAGGGTATGAAAAACTGTTTTTT. Protein product: CASTGTGYEKLFF.

The chain links TRBV11-2 to TRBJ1-5; no firm D call. Trimming removed 2 bases from V and 4 bases from J, with 3 bases in between. This CDR3 contains 12 residues. Germline CDR1 reads SGHAT; CDR2 reads FQNNGV. CDR3 nucleotide sequence: TGTGCCAGCAGCTTACCTAATCAGCCCCAGCATTTT. It encodes CASSLPNQPQHF.

The chain uses TRBV19 and TRBJ1-1, with no clear D. Trimming left V 4 bases short and J 3 bases short, with 15 bases between. From germline, CDR1 is LNHDA and CDR2 SQIVND (reference sequence). The CDR3 is 15 amino acids. The CDR3 coding sequence is TGTGCCAGTAGTACCGAGGCGGGGAAGTACACTGAAGCTTTCTTT. Translation gives CASSTEAGKYTEAFF.

The gene calls are TRBV12-3 or TRBV12-4 and TRBJ1-5; no reliable D call. The V end lost 2 bases, the J end lost 4 bases, and 6 bases lay between the germline ends. The CDR3 is 13 residues long. CDR3 sequence (DNA): TGTGCCAGCAGTTTAAATATAAATCAGCCCCAGCATTTT. Its translation: CASSLNINQPQHF.

This chain connects TRBV12-2 to TRBJ2-7; TRBD1 is the table's D call, not checked against the DNA. TRBV12-2 is described as a pseudogene. This CDR3 region has 13 residues. Written as DNA, the CDR3 is TGTGCAAGTCGCTACGACAGATCCTACGAGCAGTACTTC. Its protein product is CASRYDRSYEQYF.

This rearrangement joins TRBV2 to TRBJ1-6, with 7 bases aligning to TRBD1. CDR3 length: 17 amino acids. Germline CDR1 and CDR2: SNHLY and FYNNEI. V lost 0 bases to trimming and J lost 6 bases; unmatched junction nucleotides: 8. The CDR3 here is CASSEAMLAGGNSPLHF. DNA for the CDR3: TGTGCCAGCAGTGAAGCGATGTTAGCAGGGGGTAATTCACCCCTCCACTTT. The variable domain in full, completed from reference TRBV2 and TRBJ1-6, reads EPEVTQTPSHQVTQMGQEVILRCVPISNHLYFYWYRQILGQKVEFLVSFYNNEISEKSEIFDDQFSVERPDGSNFTLKIRSTKLEDSAMYFCASSEAMLAGGNSPLHFGNGTRLTVT.

Concerning this clone: The same CDR3 also results from other DNA sequences found in this sample. V usage is TRBV30 and J usage is TRBJ2-2, with D perhaps matching TRBD2 (5 bases). This CDR3 region has 13 residues. V dropped 0 bases and J dropped 5 bases, with 7 bases sitting between them. The V gene's germline CDR1 is GTSNPN and CDR2 SVGIG (reference sequence). The CDR3 DNA is TGTGCCTGGAGTGTCTCGGGAACCGGGGAGCTGTTTTTT. Translated: CAWSVSGTGELFF.

Regarding this clone: Relative to the germline gene, one junction end is altered; a read error may explain this. The rearrangement joins TRBV5-4 to TRBJ2-7; 7 positions match TRBD1. The CDR3 length is 17 residues. Germline-derived CDR1 and CDR2 are SGHNT and YYREEE (reference sequence). In nucleotides, the CDR3 is TGTGCCAGCAGCCCTGGGACAGACGCTACTCGTTCCCAAGGCTTGGACTTC. It specifies CASSPGTDATRSQGLDF.

This clone was counted a single time. This sequence joins TRBV2 and TRBJ2-1; tentative D call: TRBD2 (6 bases). The CDR3 consists of 15 residues. Looked up from germline, CDR1 is SNHLY and CDR2 is FYNNEI. With 6 bases removed from V and 2 bases from J, the gap between germline ends came to 14 bases. CDR3 protein: CASRSAGGTYNEQFF. The CDR3 DNA reads TGTGCCAGCAGGTCCGCCGGGGGTACCTACAATGAGCAGTTCTTC.

The chain is built from TRBV19 and TRBJ1-1; D unclear. Germline V gene lookup returns CDR1 LNHDA and CDR2 SQIVND (reference sequence). The CDR3 has 14 amino acids. V was pared by 10 bases and J by 0 bases, with 15 bases between. Written as DNA, the CDR3 is TGTGCCACAACACAGAGGGAGATGAACACTGAAGCTTTCTTT. It codes for CATTQREMNTEAFF.

This chain uses TRBV4-1 with TRBJ1-4, with no clear D. Trimming shortened V by 2 bases and J by 0 bases, and 10 bases separated the two germline ends. Germline CDR1 and CDR2: MGHRA and YSYEKL. There are 16 residues in the CDR3. CDR3 sequence (DNA): TGCGCCAGCAGCCAATCGGGGAACCCAACTAATGAAAAACTGTTTTTT. It translates to CASSQSGNPTNEKLFF.

The chain is built from TRBV24-1 and TRBJ1-2; D gene unclear. Germline loops: CDR1 KGHDR, CDR2 SFDVKD. The CDR3 has 14 residues. V gave up 2 bases and J gave up 5 bases, with 11 bases separating them. The CDR3: CATSDSPPGYGYTF. In DNA form, the CDR3 reads TGTGCCACCAGTGATTCGCCGCCAGGTTATGGCTACACCTTC.

This chain uses TRBV9 with TRBJ1-1, with 12 bases lining up with TRBD1. The CDR3 contains 14 residues. J lost 10 bases, V lost 2 bases, and 6 bases had no gene match. The germline V gene has CDR1 SGDLS and CDR2 YYNGEE. The CDR3 loop reads CASSVGQGAWGAFF. The CDR3, as DNA: TGTGCCAGCAGCGTGGGACAGGGGGCCTGGGGAGCTTTCTTT.

The chain links TRBV2 to TRBJ2-3, with 9 nucleotides matching TRBD2. The junction had 8 bases not matched to a gene; V was cut back by 1 base and J by 6 bases. CDR1 SNHLY and CDR2 FYNNEI come from the germline V gene. The CDR3 is 16 amino acids. CDR3 residues: CASSEGGGGASDTQYF. For the CDR3, the DNA is TGTGCCAGCAGTGAAGGTGGCGGGGGGGCCTCGGATACGCAGTATTTT. Full variable domain (missing parts from reference TRBV2 and TRBJ2-3): EPEVTQTPSHQVTQMGQEVILRCVPISNHLYFYWYRQILGQKVEFLVSFYNNEISEKSEIFDDQFSVERPDGSNFTLKIRSTKLEDSAMYFCASSEGGGGASDTQYFGPGTRLTVL.

This chain links TRBV3-1 (or the pseudogene TRBV3-2) with TRBJ2-3; 7 bases are shared with TRBD2. From germline, CDR1 is LGHDT and CDR2 YNNKEL (reference sequence). Trimming at V came to 6 bases and at J to 1 base, leaving 7 bases not matched to a gene. This CDR3 region has 15 residues. The CDR3 here is CASSPIGGGTDTQYF. CDR3 nucleotides: TGTGCCAGCAGTCCTATTGGGGGGGGCACAGATACGCAGTATTTT.

The chain couples TRBV28 to TRBJ1-1, with 11 bases identical to TRBD1. The V gene's germline CDR1 is MDHEN and CDR2 SYDVKM. This CDR3 spans 16 amino acids. V was clipped by 6 bases and J by 6 bases; unmatched bases: 12. The CDR3 coding sequence is TGTGCCAGCAGCCCGGTTAGTGGACAGGGGGCGTCTGAAGCTTTCTTT. It translates to CASSPVSGQGASEAFF.

This clone was observed once. The V call is TRBV27, the J call TRBJ1-1, with TRBD1 matching 7 bases. Germline-derived CDR1 and CDR2 are MNHEY and SMNVEV (reference sequence). This CDR3 contains 12 residues. V shed 3 bases and J 11 bases; nucleotides not matched to a gene: 6. In nucleotides, the CDR3 is TGTGCCAGCAGTTTGCGGACAGGTCCCGCTTTCTTT. This sequence encodes CASSLRTGPAFF.

The CDR3 DNA reads TGTGCCAGCAGCCAAGATCCGATGCGAACTGAAGCTTTCTTT. This codes for CASSQDPMRTEAFF. The V and J genes are TRBV4-2 and TRBJ1-1; D not certain. Germline loops: CDR1 LGHNA, CDR2 YNFKEQ. Trimming cost V 0 bases and J 5 bases, with 10 bases left between them. The CDR3 has 14 amino acids.

The chain is built from TRBV11-2 and TRBJ2-7; D is possibly TRBD1 (6 bases). Trimming took off 5 bases at V and 6 bases at J, with 17 bases between the two ends. The CDR3 sequence is 14 residues long. Germline loops: CDR1 SGHAT, CDR2 FQNNGV. CDR3 sequence reads: CASSPVRTVLEQYF. DNA for the CDR3: TGTGCCAGCAGCCCCGTTCGGACAGTCCTCGAGCAGTACTTC.

The V and J genes are TRBV6-5 and TRBJ1-1; tentatively, D is TRBD1 (6 bases). Germline CDR1 reads MNHEY; CDR2 reads SVGAGI. This CDR3 spans 14 amino acids. The ends were cut back, 2 bases at V and 4 bases at J, with 11 bases in the middle. This chain's CDR3 is CASSYTGTGTEAFF. CDR3 in DNA: TGTGCCAGCAGTTACACAGGGACCGGCACTGAAGCTTTCTTT.

The CDR3 is CASSLTPSGGANEQFF. The CDR3 region has the DNA TGTGCCAGCAGCTTAACGCCTAGCGGGGGGGCCAATGAGCAGTTCTTC. The chain has TRBV7-3 and TRBJ2-1; 12 bases line up with TRBD2. Germline V gene data show CDR1 as SGHTA and CDR2 as FQGTGA. The CDR3 is 16 amino acids. J gave up 6 bases and V 0 bases, and 3 bases lay outside the gene matches.

The J gene is TRBJ1-3, the V gene TRBV28, with 8 bases that match TRBD1. The CDR3 has 14 residues. The germline CDR1 and CDR2 sequences are MDHEN and SYDVKM. Unmatched junction bases numbered 4, after V lost 6 bases and J lost 3 bases. The CDR3 coding sequence is TGTGCCAGCAGGCCAGGGGGCGTTGGAAACACCATATATTTT. As protein: CASRPGGVGNTIYF.

This clone came up a few times. The chain joins TRBV11-3 to TRBJ1-6, with unresolved D. V was clipped by 0 bases and J by 5 bases, with 8 bases between them. This CDR3 comprises 15 residues. Germline V lookup: CDR1 SGHNT, CDR2 YENEEA. The CDR3 coding sequence is TGTGCCAGCAGCTTAGAGAGCACCAATAATTCACCCCTCCACTTT. Translating gives CASSLESTNNSPLHF. The full variable domain, in which reference TRBV11-3 and TRBJ1-6 provide the parts outside the CDR3, is EAGVVQSPRYKIIEKKQPVAFWCNPISGHNTLYWYLQNLGQGPELLIRYENEEAVDDSQLPKDRFSAERLKGVDSTLKIQPAELGDSAVYLCASSLESTNNSPLHFGNGTRLTVT.